The sequence of this T cell receptor (beta chain) was determined in a study of blood T cells in healthy people across ages. The use of a sample-barcoded 5' primer and a J-beta primer mix characterized a second PCR of roughly 6 to 11 cycles. TCRdb processed the 5' RACE reads anew with MiXCR; each CDR3 protein has one entry. The sample holds 710,000 or so distinct CDR3 sequences, approximately 22% seen once. Points from the study as a whole: Researchers deemed the diversity estimates from one million T cells underestimates. Observed TCR beta diversity per million T cells went down as age went up. This fall followed a roughly linear course with age.

Trimming pared 0 bases from V and 2 bases from J, leaving 11 bases between. Germline assignment: CDR1 MGHRA and CDR2 YSYEKL. CDR3 size: 16 residues. Turning to this clonotype: Antigen: not known.

This TCR came from a man aged 70 or older in good health. The sequencing sample was made of blood. The chain recombines TRBV4-1 with TRBJ1-5; no clear D. The CDR3: CASSQDEVTGNQPQHF. CDR3 DNA: TGCGCCAGCAGCCAAGATGAGGTAACAGGCAATCAGCCCCAGCATTTT.